The 18 T cell receptor beta chains in this list originate from one sample, sequenced in a study of control samples from healthy donors and cancer patients. Sequenced by immunoSEQ multiplex PCR; TCRdb stores in-frame clones only, minus some. The sample comprises about 130,000 clones, roughly 94% of which are singletons, and around 3.6% rests with the top ten. Sequenced input: blood. These receptor sequences come from a man between 25 and 39 years old in good health.

The V and J genes are TRBV6-5 and TRBJ1-2; a weak D match, TRBD1 (6 bases). Germline CDR1 reads MNHEY; CDR2 reads SVGAGI. The length of the CDR3 is 15 residues. V was cut by 2 bases and J by 5 bases, with 15 bases left in between. The CDR3 coding sequence is TGTGCCAGCAGTTACATGACAGGTCTCCCTTATGGCTACACCTTC. It yields the protein CASSYMTGLPYGYTF.

This chain uses TRBV9 with TRBJ1-6, with D unresolved. Trimming left V 0 bases short and J 8 bases short, with 12 bases between. This CDR3 comprises 15 residues. CDR1 is SGDLS, CDR2 YYNGEE, per germline. DNA of the CDR3: TGTGCCAGCAGCGTAGCTGAGGGCTGGGATTCACCCCTCCACTTT. Its protein product is CASSVAEGWDSPLHF.

This clone came up a few times. The chain joins TRBV5-6 to TRBJ1-5; TRBD1 might be the D (6 bases). The germline V gene has CDR1 SGHDT and CDR2 YYEEEE. The CDR3 contains 16 residues. V lost 3 bases to trimming and J lost 6 bases, with 19 bases between them. The CDR3 sequence: CASSWGGPLNSQPQHF. CDR3 nucleotide sequence: TGTGCCAGCAGCTGGGGGGGGCCGTTAAACAGTCAGCCCCAGCATTTT.

The chain has TRBV29-1 and TRBJ1-2, with 7 bases matching TRBD1. CDR1 and CDR2 (germline): SQVTM, ANQGSEA. V lost 7 bases and J lost 0; bases outside the gene matches: 2. The CDR3 length is 12 residues. The DNA of the CDR3 is TGCAGCGGAGGGGGCGCTAACTATGGCTACACCTTC. Protein product: CSGGGANYGYTF.

The chain employs TRBV6-5 and TRBJ2-4; D is unclear. Trimming cost V 2 bases and J 6 bases, with 11 bases left between them. The CDR3 is 14 amino acids. Germline V CDR1 and CDR2: MNHEY, SVGAGI. Written as DNA, the CDR3 is TGTGCCAGCAGTTACGGCCAGGCTGGAAACATTCAGTACTTC. This sequence encodes CASSYGQAGNIQYF.

The chain employs TRBV27 and TRBJ1-5; TRBD1 agrees at 10 bases. The CDR3 is 16 residues long. Germline V gene lookup returns CDR1 MNHEY and CDR2 SMNVEV (reference sequence). Trimming removed 4 bases from V and 1 base from J; junction bases left unmatched: 4. The CDR3 DNA follows: TGTGCCAGCAGTTCCGGACAGGGGGAAAGCAATCAGCCCCAGCATTTT. Protein: CASSSGQGESNQPQHF.

As to this clone: One end of the junction fails to match germline, which may point to a read error. The chain uses TRBV7-7 and TRBJ2-1; 10 bases line up with TRBD2. This CDR3 has 15 amino acids. The germline CDR1 and CDR2 sequences are SSHAT and FNYEAQ (reference sequence). The CDR3 loop reads CASSQLAGVYNEQFF. The CDR3 coding sequence is TGTGCTAGCAGCCAGCTAGCGGGGGTTTACAATGAGCAGTTCTTC.

This chain joins TRBV3-1 (or the pseudogene TRBV3-2) and TRBJ1-4; D gene ambiguous. Deletions cut 0 bases from V and 8 bases from J, with 16 bases between. The CDR3 runs 16 residues. Germline V gene lookup returns CDR1 LGHDT and CDR2 YNNKEL (reference sequence). The CDR3, as DNA: TGTGCCAGCAGCCAAGACGCCTGGTCACCGGGGGAAAAACTGTTTTTT. It translates to CASSQDAWSPGEKLFF.

This chain links TRBV11-2 with TRBJ2-3; the D gene is possibly TRBD1 (6 bases). The germline V gene encodes CDR1 SGHAT and CDR2 FQNNGV. V lost 0 bases and J 5 bases, leaving 6 bases between the germline ends. The CDR3 loop spans 13 amino acids. The CDR3 protein is CASSLDRGDTQYF. CDR3 bases: TGTGCCAGCAGCTTAGACAGGGGAGATACGCAGTATTTT. Together with reference TRBV11-2 and TRBJ2-3, the CDR3 gives the full variable domain: EAGVAQSPRYKIIEKRQSVAFWCNPISGHATLYWYQQILGQGPKLLIQFQNNGVVDDSQLPKDRFSAERLKGVDSTLKIQPAKLEDSAVYLCASSLDRGDTQYFGPGTRLTVL.

The V gene is TRBV7-3, the J gene TRBJ1-4; TRBD1 is a possible D gene (5 bases). Germline V gives CDR1 SGHTA, CDR2 FQGTGA. The CDR3 consists of 15 residues. V was shortened by 1 base and J by 8 bases, with 14 bases between the two germline ends. CDR3: CASSLMWGVQEKLFF. CDR3 in DNA: TGTGCCAGCAGCTTAATGTGGGGGGTGCAAGAAAAACTGTTTTTT.

The genes are TRBV27 and TRBJ2-3; 15 bases are a match to TRBD2. J lost 3 bases, V lost 5 bases, and 6 bases had no gene match. Per the germline V gene, CDR1 is MNHEY and CDR2 is SMNVEV (reference sequence). This CDR3 has 17 amino acids. The CDR3 protein is CASSPGLAGGPTDTQYF. The CDR3 DNA reads as TGTGCCAGCAGTCCAGGACTAGCGGGGGGGCCTACAGATACGCAGTATTTT.

The V gene is TRBV6-1, the J gene TRBJ1-6; maybe TRBD1 (5 bases). The CDR3 totals 15 residues. Trimming removed 3 bases from V and 2 bases from J, with 8 bases in between. The germline V gene has CDR1 MNHNS and CDR2 SASEGT. The CDR3 protein is CASSELGAYNSPLHF. In DNA, the CDR3 is TGTGCCAGCAGTGAGTTAGGGGCCTATAATTCACCCCTCCACTTT.

This clone was seen only once. The chain has TRBV3-1 (or the pseudogene TRBV3-2) and TRBJ1-3; 8 nucleotides align to TRBD1. Germline CDR1 is LGHDT and CDR2 is YNNKEL (reference sequence). The CDR3 has 14 residues. V was pared by 2 bases and J by 8 bases, with 5 bases of the junction left unmatched. The CDR3 protein is CASSQSTGVHTIYF. In DNA form, the CDR3 reads TGTGCCAGCAGCCAATCGACAGGGGTGCACACCATATATTTT.

V is TRBV7-8 and J is TRBJ1-5, with D unclear. V was cut by 3 bases and J by 0 bases, with 9 bases left in between. Germline CDR1 SGHVS, CDR2 FQNEAQ. This CDR3 is 15 amino acids long. CDR3 loop: CASSLREYSNQPQHF. CDR3 nucleotide sequence: TGTGCCAGCAGCTTGAGGGAATATAGCAATCAGCCCCAGCATTTT.

To note about this clone: Other DNA sequences in the sample encode the same CDR3. The chain is built from TRBV7-9 and TRBJ1-4, with D unclear. The CDR3 consists of 11 residues. Germline V gene sequence: CDR1 SEHNR, CDR2 FQNEAQ (reference sequence). V was shortened by 5 bases and J by 8 bases, with 6 bases between the two germline ends. The CDR3 sequence is CASSPGEKLFF. The DNA of the CDR3 is TGTGCCAGCAGCCCCGGGGAAAAACTGTTTTTT.

J is TRBJ2-4 and V is TRBV3-1 (or the pseudogene TRBV3-2), with D possibly TRBD2 on 6 matching bases. The CDR3 runs 14 residues. The V and J ends lost 5 bases and 0 bases respectively, with 8 bases between them. The V gene's germline CDR1 is LGHDT and CDR2 YNNKEL (reference sequence). CDR3 DNA: TGTGCCAGCAGCTCGGGACTAGCCAAAAACATTCAGTACTTC. Its translation: CASSSGLAKNIQYF.

The CDR3 sequence is CASSDGLGTEAFF. In DNA, the CDR3 is TGTGCCAGCAGTGATGGACTGGGGACTGAAGCTTTCTTT. This chain uses TRBV6-6 with TRBJ1-1; no definite D call. The CDR3 covers 13 residues. The V and J ends lost 5 bases and 5 bases respectively, with 12 bases between them. Germline-derived CDR1 and CDR2 are MNHNY and SVGAGI (reference sequence).

The chain links TRBV27 to TRBJ2-1; D perhaps matches TRBD2 (6 bases). The V gene lost 3 bases and the J gene lost 7 bases, with 16 bases spanning the gap. The CDR3 is 15 amino acids. Per germline, CDR1 MNHEY and CDR2 SMNVEV (reference sequence). The CDR3 region is CASSFGTGLVNEQFF. Here the CDR3 DNA reads TGTGCCAGCAGTTTTGGGACTGGGCTTGTAAATGAGCAGTTCTTC.